The source of this T cell receptor beta chain is a study of CD8+ T cells in alopecia areata. The CDR3 extends over 14 amino acids. V was trimmed by 0 bases and J by 2 bases, leaving 8 bases between them. Germline CDR1 and CDR2: MNHEY and SMNVEV (reference sequence). Once RNA had been extracted, it was reverse transcribed into cDNA to act as the sequencing template. Method: immunoSEQ multiplex PCR; TCRdb's copy keeps in-frame clones and lacks some. The repertoire holds 140,000 to 150,000 clones, with around 47% as singletons. Peripheral blood and lesional scalp punch biopsies came from alopecia areata patients.

The source material was CD4+ T cells sorted from blood. The clonotype comes from a human donor with alopecia areata. The gene calls are TRBV27 and TRBJ2-7; D is unresolved. In DNA form, the CDR3 reads TGTGCCAGCAGTTTATCGAGAATCACCTACGAGCAGTACTTC. Protein sequence: CASSLSRITYEQYF.